This passage covers 17 T cell receptor beta chains from one sample sequenced in a study of T cells in Graves' hyperthyroidism and ophthalmopathy. Regions amplified from RNA transcripts were the TCR beta CDR3 regions. HTBI primers were employed in a first-round RT-PCR of the TCR CDR3. TCRdb re-derived calls from the multiplex PCR reads in MiXCR, one entry per CDR3 protein. The sample lists 500,000 to 800,000 distinct CDR3 sequences, just under 45% occurring once. The sequenced material came from peripheral blood or thyroid tissue (not recorded which). Receptors originate from an adult man with Graves' disease, either hyperthyroidism or ophthalmopathy (not recorded which).

The table lists this clonotype with a few counts. CDR3 protein: CSAMAGLSYEQYF. The CDR3 region has the DNA TGCAGTGCTATGGCGGGCCTAAGCTACGAGCAGTACTTC. The V call is TRBV20-1, the J call TRBJ2-7; tentative D call: TRBD2 (5 bases). The CDR3 is 13 residues long. CDR1 and CDR2 (germline): DFQATT, SNEGSKA (reference sequence). Trimming removed 4 bases from V and 3 bases from J, with 13 bases in between.

This clonotype has at least ten counts. The chain is built from TRBV7-9 and TRBJ2-5, with 10 bases aligning to TRBD1. The length of the CDR3 is 15 residues. Germline V gene sequence: CDR1 SEHNR, CDR2 FQNEAQ (reference sequence). V shed 4 bases, J shed 5 bases, and the junction held 7 bases outside the gene matches. In nucleotides, the CDR3 is TGTGCCAGCAGCTCCGCGGGACAGGGGTGGGAGACCCAGTACTTC. Its translation is CASSSAGQGWETQYF.

The V call is TRBV7-7, the J call TRBJ1-4, with 7 bases lining up with TRBD1. The CDR3 runs 15 residues. The V gene's germline CDR1 is SSHAT and CDR2 FNYEAQ (reference sequence). Germline trimming cut 11 bases from V and 2 bases from J; bases unmatched to any gene: 11. The CDR3 bases are TGTGCCTGGAGTGTAGCGGACAGGACTAATGAAAAACTGTTTTTT. It translates to CAWSVADRTNEKLFF.

This clonotype is a singleton in its sample. A read error may be the cause here, since a much bigger clone is one base away. The chain carries TRBV7-2 and TRBJ2-5; 8 positions match TRBD1. The germline V gene encodes CDR1 SGHTA and CDR2 FQGNSA. The CDR3 is 15 residues long. V lost 1 base and J lost 5; bases outside the gene matches: 6. Here the CDR3 DNA reads TGTGCCAGCAGCTTAGAGACAGGGGCTGTGGAGACCCAGTACTTC. Translation: CASSLETGAVETQYF.

With respect to this clonotype: Possible read error: a much larger clone is one base away. CDR3 in amino acids: CATSRNSLTATNEELFF. The CDR3 DNA reads as TGTGCCACCAGCAGAAACAGCCTTACCGCAACTAATGAAGAACTGTTTTTT. The rearrangement links TRBV15 to TRBJ1-4; unclear D gene. This CDR3 has 17 residues. Germline CDR1 is LNHNV and CDR2 is YYDKDF (reference sequence).

V usage is TRBV29-1 and J usage is TRBJ2-5; tentative D call: TRBD2 (5 bases). This CDR3 region has 12 residues. Trimming took off 7 bases at V and 5 bases at J, with 14 bases between the two ends. Germline V lookup: CDR1 SQVTM, CDR2 ANQGSEA. CDR3 sequence: CSGALVQETQYF. Here the CDR3 DNA reads TGCAGCGGGGCACTAGTTCAGGAGACCCAGTACTTC.

This clonotype was counted only a few times. This chain uses TRBV29-1 with TRBJ2-5; 14 bases align to TRBD2. The trim removed 5 bases at V and 1 base at J, leaving 6 bases unmatched. CDR3 size: 16 residues. Germline loops: CDR1 SQVTM, CDR2 ANQGSEA. The CDR3 spells CSVPGLAGGSQETQYF. CDR3 sequence (DNA): TGCAGCGTTCCCGGACTAGCGGGGGGCAGCCAAGAGACCCAGTACTTC.

V gene TRBV27 combines with J gene TRBJ1-1; a weak D match, TRBD1 (5 bases). Germline V gene sequence: CDR1 MNHEY, CDR2 SMNVEV (reference sequence). This CDR3 comprises 14 residues. With 8 bases removed from V and 1 base from J, the gap between germline ends came to 14 bases. CDR3 nucleotides: TGTGCCAGCCTGACGCGGGGCAGGAACACTGAAGCTTTCTTT. This sequence encodes CASLTRGRNTEAFF.

This chain joins TRBV10-3 and TRBJ1-2, with a tentative D call TRBD1 (5 bases). CDR3 length equals 12 residues. V dropped 10 bases and J dropped 8 bases, with 17 bases sitting between them. Germline assignment: CDR1 ENHRY and CDR2 SYGVKD. The CDR3 nucleotides read TGTGCCAGCCACGGACAATCTGGCGGCTACACCTTC. This codes for CASHGQSGGYTF.

This clonotype was seen just once. Lacking the conserved final phenylalanine or tryptophan, this CDR3 likely reflects a read error. The limits of the CDR3 on the DNA are not certain, so only TCRdb's listed CDR3 is given. The genes are TRBV9 and TRBJ1-5. Per the germline V gene, CDR1 is SGDLS and CDR2 is YYNGEE. The CDR3 spans 8 amino acids, including both terminal residues. Here the CDR3 reads CASSVGRS.

This clonotype has a single count. This chain connects TRBV20-1 to TRBJ2-5, with 7 positions matching TRBD2. V lost 3 bases, J lost 2 bases, and 12 bases stayed unmatched. This CDR3 is 16 amino acids long. Germline assignment: CDR1 DFQATT and CDR2 SNEGSKA (reference sequence). This chain's CDR3 is CSASWERSGVQETQYF. In DNA, the CDR3 is TGCAGTGCTAGCTGGGAGAGAAGCGGGGTGCAAGAGACCCAGTACTTC.

About this clonotype: This could be a read error, since a much larger clone is one nucleotide away. CDR3 amino acids: CATSSEGVLVNSPLHF. For the CDR3, the DNA is TGTGCCACCAGCTCCGAGGGTGTGCTAGTGAATTCACCCCTCCACTTT. V gene TRBV15 combines with J gene TRBJ1-6; D not resolved. This CDR3 has 16 residues. The germline CDR1 and CDR2 sequences are LNHNV and YYDKDF (reference sequence). Trimming cost V 5 bases and J 7 bases, with 18 bases left between them.

This chain connects TRBV20-1 to TRBJ1-1; the D gene is possibly TRBD1 (5 bases). This CDR3 is built from 14 residues. Germline values: CDR1 DFQATT, CDR2 SNEGSKA (reference sequence). Trimming took 3 bases from V and 4 from J, leaving 15 bases between them. CDR3 coding DNA: TGCAGTGCTAGCAAGGGGTTGGGGAGCACTGAAGCTTTCTTT. This gives the protein CSASKGLGSTEAFF.

The chain combines TRBV20-1 with TRBJ1-4; 7 bases line up with TRBD1. Germline-derived CDR1 and CDR2 are DFQATT and SNEGSKA (reference sequence). The CDR3 contains 13 residues. Trimming at V came to 7 bases and at J to 8 bases, leaving 10 bases not matched to a gene. The CDR3 DNA follows: TGCAGTGATCCTCGGACAGGCGGCGAAAAACTGTTTTTT. The encoded protein is CSDPRTGGEKLFF.

This clonotype was counted a few times. This rearrangement joins TRBV5-1 to TRBJ2-7; TRBD1 matches 9 bases. CDR1 is SGHRS, CDR2 YFSETQ, per germline. Losses at the gene ends were 6 bases for V and 4 bases for J; bases not matched to a gene: 8. The CDR3 extends over 14 amino acids. CDR3 sequence reads: CASKTDRGKYEQYF. The CDR3 DNA reads TGCGCCAGCAAAACGGACAGGGGAAAATACGAGCAGTACTTC.

This clonotype appeared many times. The rearrangement links TRBV7-8 to TRBJ2-6; D is undetermined. The germline V gene has CDR1 SGHVS and CDR2 FQNEAQ. Trimming shortened V by 4 bases and J by 1 base, and 8 bases separated the two germline ends. The CDR3 loop spans 15 amino acids. The CDR3 sequence: CASSSTSSGANVLTF. CDR3 coding DNA: TGTGCCAGCAGCTCGACATCGTCTGGGGCCAACGTCCTGACTTTC.

A few counts support this clonotype. The rearrangement joins TRBV12-3 or TRBV12-4 to TRBJ2-7; D is ambiguous. V was cut by 3 bases and J by 2 bases, with 5 bases left in between. The CDR3 runs 12 residues. CDR3 in amino acids: CASSFHAYEQYF. As DNA, the CDR3 is TGTGCCAGCAGTTTCCACGCCTACGAGCAGTACTTC.